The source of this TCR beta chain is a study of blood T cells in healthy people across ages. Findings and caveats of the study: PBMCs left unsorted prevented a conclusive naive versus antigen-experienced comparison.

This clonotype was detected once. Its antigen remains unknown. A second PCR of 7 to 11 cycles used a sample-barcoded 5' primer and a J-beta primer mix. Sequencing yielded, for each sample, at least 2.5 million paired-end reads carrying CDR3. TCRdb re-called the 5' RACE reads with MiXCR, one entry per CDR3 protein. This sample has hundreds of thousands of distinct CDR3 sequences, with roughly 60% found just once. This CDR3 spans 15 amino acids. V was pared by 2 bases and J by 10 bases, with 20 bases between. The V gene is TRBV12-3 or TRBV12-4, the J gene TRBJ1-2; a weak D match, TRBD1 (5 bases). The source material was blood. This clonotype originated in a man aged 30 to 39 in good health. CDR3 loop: CASSLSWGDHFDYTF. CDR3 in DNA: TGTGCCAGCAGTTTAAGTTGGGGGGACCACTTCGACTACACCTTC.